The 29 T cell receptor beta chains reported below all come from one sample, sequenced in a study of cytomegalovirus exposure and HLA in healthy donors. Repertoires were generated with immunoSEQ multiplex PCR, while TCRdb's copy carries only in-frame clones and drops some. The sample has some 98,000 clones; roughly 87% are singletons. The sequencing sample was made of PBMCs. Source of these receptors: a man between 18 and 35 years old in good health and CMV-seropositive.

This sequence joins TRBV7-2 and TRBJ2-7, with D hard to call. Germline V gives CDR1 SGHTA, CDR2 FQGNSA. This CDR3 is built from 14 residues. Trimming took off 5 bases at V and 0 bases at J, with 11 bases between the two ends. This chain's CDR3 is CASSPGFASYEQYF. In DNA form, the CDR3 reads TGTGCCAGCAGCCCGGGTTTCGCCTCCTACGAGCAGTACTTC.

The rearrangement links TRBV6-1 to TRBJ2-1; 11 bases are a match to TRBD1. This CDR3 comprises 15 residues. With 7 bases clipped from V and 5 bases from J, the junction kept 7 bases outside the gene matches. Germline V lookup: CDR1 MNHNS, CDR2 SASEGT. CDR3 protein: CASIPGQGANNEQFF. CDR3 coding DNA: TGTGCCAGCATCCCAGGACAGGGGGCCAACAATGAGCAGTTCTTC.

The V gene is TRBV11-2, the J gene TRBJ2-5; TRBD2 matches 9 bases. CDR1 and CDR2 from the germline V gene are SGHAT and FQNNGV. This CDR3 spans 15 amino acids. Losses at the gene ends were 6 bases for V and 5 bases for J; bases not matched to a gene: 10. The CDR3 coding sequence is TGTGCCAGCAGAGGGGGACTAGCTAAACGGGAGACCCAGTACTTC. Amino acid sequence: CASRGGLAKRETQYF.

The V and J genes are TRBV6-5 and TRBJ2-5; 9 positions agree with TRBD2. Germline V lookup: CDR1 MNHEY, CDR2 SVGAGI. J lost 4 bases, V lost 0 bases, and 3 bases had no gene match. The CDR3 is 15 amino acids. CDR3 DNA: TGTGCCAGCAGTTACTCGAGCGGGAGGCTAGAGACCCAGTACTTC. Translating it yields CASSYSSGRLETQYF.

The chain carries TRBV4-1 and TRBJ1-2; D unclear. The germline gives CDR1 MGHRA, CDR2 YSYEKL. The CDR3 runs 17 residues. Trimming took off 0 bases at V and 1 base at J, with 15 bases between the two ends. CDR3 nucleotide sequence: TGCGCCAGCAGCCAAGATTTGTGGGCAGGTGATAACTATGGCTACACCTTC. Translated, it gives CASSQDLWAGDNYGYTF.

This clone has only a few counts. The chain uses TRBV7-2 and TRBJ2-1; D gene uncertain. Germline V gene sequence: CDR1 SGHTA, CDR2 FQGNSA. Trimming stripped 5 bases from V and 6 bases from J, with 5 bases between. This CDR3 comprises 11 residues. The CDR3 sequence is CASSPGNEQFF. The CDR3 DNA reads as TGTGCCAGCAGCCCGGGCAATGAGCAGTTCTTC.

V usage is TRBV5-1 and J usage is TRBJ2-2; TRBD1 aligns across 8 bases. CDR3 length: 15 residues. Germline V lookup: CDR1 SGHRS, CDR2 YFSETQ. V shed 4 bases, J shed 1 base, and the junction held 3 bases outside the gene matches. The CDR3 protein is CASSRGQVNTGELFF. The CDR3 nucleotides are TGCGCCAGCAGCCGGGGACAGGTGAACACCGGGGAGCTGTTTTTT.

The rearrangement uses TRBV7-9 and TRBJ1-6, with D possibly TRBD1 on 5 matching bases. CDR1 is SEHNR, CDR2 FQNEAQ, per germline (reference sequence). The CDR3 has 17 amino acids. Trimming shortened V by 5 bases and J by 8 bases, and 22 bases separated the two germline ends. CDR3 residues: CASSASGGPLLDSPLHF. The CDR3 coding sequence is TGTGCCAGCAGCGCCAGCGGGGGTCCCCTCCTCGATTCACCCCTCCACTTT.

V gene TRBV27 combines with J gene TRBJ2-5; 8 nucleotides align to TRBD2. V was clipped by 7 bases and J by 2 bases; unmatched bases: 15. CDR3 length: 17 residues. From germline, CDR1 is MNHEY and CDR2 SMNVEV (reference sequence). CDR3: CASTKDPSGLTQETQYF. The CDR3 bases are TGTGCCAGCACGAAGGACCCTAGCGGGCTTACTCAAGAGACCCAGTACTTC.

V and J are TRBV19 and TRBJ2-7; 9 nucleotides align to TRBD1. CDR3 length equals 15 residues. With V trimmed by 1 base and J by 2 bases, 3 bases remained unmatched. The germline gives CDR1 LNHDA, CDR2 SQIVND (reference sequence). CDR3: CASSIGTGVTYEQYF. The CDR3, as DNA: TGTGCCAGTAGTATAGGGACAGGGGTGACCTACGAGCAGTACTTC. The complete variable domain, with remaining parts taken from reference TRBV19 and TRBJ2-7, reads DGGITQSPKYLFRKEGQNVTLSCEQNLNHDAMYWYRQDPGQGLRLIYYSQIVNDFQKGDIAEGYSVSREKKESFPLTVTSAQKNPTAFYLCASSIGTGVTYEQYFGPGTRLTVT.

This chain links TRBV5-4 with TRBJ2-7, with 13 bases that match TRBD2. Trimming cost V 4 bases and J 4 bases; bases outside gene matches: 5. Germline CDR1 reads SGHNT; CDR2 reads YYREEE (reference sequence). The CDR3 covers 15 residues. CDR3 loop: CASSQWTSGSYEQYF. As DNA, the CDR3 is TGTGCCAGCAGCCAATGGACTAGCGGGAGTTACGAGCAGTACTTC.

This CDR3 is CASSTRRELQETQYF. Written as DNA, the CDR3 is TGTGCCAGCAGCACCAGACGGGAGCTTCAAGAGACCCAGTACTTC. The V gene is TRBV14, the J gene TRBJ2-5; maybe TRBD2 (6 bases). This CDR3 comprises 15 residues. With 5 bases removed from V and 2 bases from J, the gap between germline ends came to 15 bases. Germline CDR1 SGHDN, CDR2 FVKESK. The full variable domain, its missing parts supplied by reference TRBV14 and TRBJ2-5, is EAGVTQFPSHSVIEKGQTVTLRCDPISGHDNLYWYRRVMGKEIKFLLHFVKESKQDESGMPNNRFLAERTGGTYSTLKVQPAELEDSGVYFCASSTRRELQETQYFGPGTRLLVL.

V gene TRBV15 combines with J gene TRBJ2-5; 7 bases fit TRBD1. The J segment lost 3 bases and the V segment lost 6 bases, leaving 13 bases of the junction unmatched. CDR3 length: 16 residues. The germline CDR1 and CDR2 sequences are LNHNV and YYDKDF (reference sequence). The CDR3: CATSHPSGTVKETQYF. In DNA form, the CDR3 reads TGTGCCACCAGTCATCCTTCCGGGACAGTCAAAGAGACCCAGTACTTC.

This chain joins TRBV7-9 and TRBJ1-1; 9 bases align to TRBD1. J gave up 4 bases and V 5 bases, and 8 bases lay outside the gene matches. Germline-derived CDR1 and CDR2 are SEHNR and FQNEAQ (reference sequence). The CDR3 runs 15 residues. CDR3 nucleotides: TGTGCCAGCAGCCGACCGGGACAGGGAGCCACTGAAGCTTTCTTT. The encoded protein is CASSRPGQGATEAFF. Full variable domain (remainder filled in from reference TRBV7-9 and TRBJ1-1): DTGVSQNPRHKITKRGQNVTFRCDPISEHNRLYWYRQTLGQGPEFLTYFQNEAQLEKSRLLSDRFSAERPKGSFSTLEIQRTEQGDSAMYLCASSRPGQGATEAFFGQGTRLTVV.

The chain combines TRBV5-1 with TRBJ1-5, with 8 bases fitting TRBD1. J gave up 7 bases and V 2 bases, and 8 bases lay outside the gene matches. Germline CDR1 and CDR2: SGHRS and YFSETQ. The CDR3 is made up of 15 amino acids. The CDR3 spells CASSLEGQGGQPQHF. As DNA, the CDR3 is TGCGCCAGCAGCTTAGAAGGACAGGGAGGGCAGCCCCAGCATTTT.

This rearrangement joins TRBV4-3 to TRBJ2-7; 8 bases fit TRBD2. CDR1 is LGHNA, CDR2 YSLEER, per germline. The CDR3 length is 18 residues. Trimming cost V 0 bases and J 1 base; bases outside gene matches: 11. This CDR3 is CASSQDTRVAGFSYEQYF. Written as DNA, the CDR3 is TGCGCCAGCAGCCAAGATACGCGGGTAGCGGGGTTTTCCTACGAGCAGTACTTC.

The chain joins TRBV7-9 to TRBJ1-6; maybe TRBD1 (5 bases). The germline V and J ends were trimmed by 1 base and 1 base, with 8 bases remaining between them. The CDR3 has 16 residues. Germline V gives CDR1 SEHNR, CDR2 FQNEAQ (reference sequence). CDR3 DNA: TGTGCCAGCAGCTTAGAGGCAGGGTCCTATAATTCACCCCTCCACTTT. As protein: CASSLEAGSYNSPLHF.

This clone has a count of ten or more. V and J are TRBV14 and TRBJ2-7, with D possibly TRBD2 on 5 matching bases. This CDR3 comprises 14 residues. Trimming left V 1 base short and J 6 bases short, with 13 bases between. The germline gives CDR1 SGHDN, CDR2 FVKESK. The CDR3 region is CASSQVVGVGEQYF. The CDR3 bases are TGTGCCAGCAGCCAAGTAGTCGGGGTTGGCGAGCAGTACTTC.

The V call is TRBV7-2, the J call TRBJ2-7, with 8 bases matching TRBD1. V lost 5 bases, J lost 5 bases, and 11 bases stayed unmatched. The CDR3 runs 15 residues. In germline, CDR1 is SGHTA, CDR2 FQGNSA. Here the CDR3 reads CASSRSRTGSHEQYF. CDR3 DNA sequence: TGTGCCAGCAGCCGGTCCCGGACAGGGAGCCACGAGCAGTACTTC. The full variable domain, in which reference TRBV7-2 and TRBJ2-7 provide the parts outside the CDR3, is GAGVSQSPSNKVTEKGKDVELRCDPISGHTALYWYRQSLGQGLEFLIYFQGNSAPDKSGLPSDRFSAERTGGSVSTLTIQRTQQEDSAVYLCASSRSRTGSHEQYFGPGTRLTVT.

The chain uses TRBV15 and TRBJ1-4, with D hard to call. The CDR3 has 15 amino acids. V was clipped by 0 bases and J by 8 bases, with 13 bases between them. Germline V gives CDR1 LNHNV, CDR2 YYDKDF (reference sequence). CDR3 nucleotide sequence: TGTGCCACCAGCAGAGATGGTCAGATTAACGAAAAACTGTTTTTT. Encoded protein: CATSRDGQINEKLFF.

The rearrangement joins TRBV15 to TRBJ2-3; tentatively, D is TRBD2 (5 bases). Germline-derived CDR1 and CDR2 are LNHNV and YYDKDF (reference sequence). Deletions cut 4 bases from V and 2 bases from J, with 10 bases between. This CDR3 is built from 14 residues. CDR3 sequence reads: CATSTERPTDTQYF. CDR3 in DNA: TGTGCCACCAGCACTGAGCGGCCCACAGATACGCAGTATTTT.

The chain joins TRBV14 to TRBJ2-2, with unresolved D. This CDR3 contains 14 residues. The germline V gene has CDR1 SGHDN and CDR2 FVKESK. V lost 4 bases to trimming and J lost 3 bases, with 9 bases between them. Here the CDR3 reads CASSRSEYTGELFF. CDR3 in DNA: TGTGCCAGCAGCCGTTCGGAGTACACCGGGGAGCTGTTTTTT.

The rearrangement joins TRBV7-9 to TRBJ2-1; 8 nucleotides match TRBD2. Trimming removed 1 base from V and 8 bases from J; junction bases left unmatched: 10. CDR1 is SEHNR and CDR2 is FQNEAQ in the germline V gene (reference sequence). This CDR3 has 16 amino acids. Written as DNA, the CDR3 is TGTGCCAGCAGCTTAGTTCCGGGGGGGGCCGTGGATGAGCAGTTCTTC. Translating gives CASSLVPGGAVDEQFF.

The rearrangement links TRBV6-6 to TRBJ2-1; the match to TRBD2 covers 10 bases. Germline-derived CDR1 and CDR2 are MNHNY and SVGAGI (reference sequence). The ends lost 2 bases at V and 4 bases at J; junction bases unmatched: 2. This CDR3 contains 15 residues. This chain's CDR3 is CASSYVAGGYNEQFF. The CDR3 nucleotides are TGTGCCAGCAGTTACGTAGCGGGGGGATACAATGAGCAGTTCTTC.

The chain recombines TRBV11-2 with TRBJ2-5; the D gene is possibly TRBD1 (6 bases). Between the trimmed V and J ends, which lost 1 base and 2 bases, there was a span of 8 bases. Germline CDR1 is SGHAT and CDR2 is FQNNGV. This CDR3 has 14 amino acids. The CDR3 DNA reads TGTGCCAGCAGCTTAGTGGGGGCTCAAGAGACCCAGTACTTC. Residues: CASSLVGAQETQYF.

The chain carries TRBV7-8 and TRBJ2-3, with D possibly TRBD1 on 5 matching bases. Germline loops: CDR1 SGHVS, CDR2 FQNEAQ. Trimming took 6 bases from V and 6 from J, leaving 16 bases between them. CDR3 size: 14 residues. CDR3 sequence (DNA): TGTGCCAGCAGGACAGAATATGAGCTTGATACGCAGTATTTT. Translation: CASRTEYELDTQYF.

The CDR3 nucleotides read TGTGCCAGCAGCTTAGACCCGGGACAGAAAATCTACGAGCAGTACTTC. Protein: CASSLDPGQKIYEQYF. The V call is TRBV7-9, the J call TRBJ2-7, with 7 nucleotides matching TRBD1. CDR3 length equals 16 residues. The V segment lost 1 base and the J segment 3 bases; nucleotides outside the gene matches: 9. Germline loops: CDR1 SEHNR, CDR2 FQNEAQ (reference sequence).

This chain connects TRBV5-6 to TRBJ1-5, with D unresolved. The V and J ends lost 4 bases and 0 bases respectively, with 5 bases between them. The CDR3 runs 13 residues. CDR1 and CDR2 (germline): SGHDT, YYEEEE. CDR3 DNA sequence: TGTGCCAGCAGCCTCTATAGCAATCAGCCCCAGCATTTT. Amino acid sequence: CASSLYSNQPQHF.

The chain couples TRBV7-8 to TRBJ1-2; D is undetermined. The ends were cut back, 5 bases at V and 8 bases at J, with 15 bases in the middle. This CDR3 has 13 residues. Germline V lookup: CDR1 SGHVS, CDR2 FQNEAQ. CDR3 residues: CASSLDKVRGYTF. The CDR3 coding sequence is TGTGCCAGCAGCCTCGACAAGGTACGAGGCTACACCTTC.